This paragraph covers one T cell receptor (beta chain) sequence. J gave up 1 base and V 4 bases, and 7 bases lay outside the gene matches. The V gene's germline CDR1 is DFQATT and CDR2 SNEGSKA (reference sequence). The CDR3 has 15 residues. Each CDR3 protein is one row after TCRdb ran MiXCR on the 5' RACE reads. The table includes some 120,000 distinct CDR3 sequences, 15% to 20% detected once. This entry is derived from a study of T-cell memory formation after mild COVID-19. The clonotype comes from a man between 18 and 35 years old who had mild COVID-19 (a few samples of this study predate the infection). Cell type and time point are not known. The specimen was PBMCs or a T cell subset sorted from them (not recorded which). The genes are TRBV20-1 and TRBJ2-1; 7 bases map to TRBD1. The CDR3 nucleotides read TGCAGTGCTATAAACCCGACAGGGTCCTACAATGAGCAGTTCTTC. This gives the protein CSAINPTGSYNEQFF.